This paragraph reports one T cell receptor beta chain. The antigen is not known. The source of the sample is a study of breast tumors, draining lymph nodes, adjacent tissues. Breast cancer patients provided tissue from their axillary draining lymph nodes. Looked up from germline, CDR1 is SGHVS and CDR2 is FNYEAQ. V was pared by 0 bases and J by 2 bases, with 4 bases between. CDR3 length equals 14 residues. TCRdb reprocessed the multiplex PCR reads via MiXCR and lists one record per CDR3 protein. The data show over 130,000 distinct CDR3 sequences, 32% seen once. General study points: Compared with lymph nodes, tumors were less diverse; compared with nontumor tissue, more. Tumor and nontumor repertoires were significantly more similar in luminal-like than in basal-like breast cancer.

The sequencing input was axillary lymph node tissue. The chain is built from TRBV7-6 and TRBJ2-2; D is unresolved. This clonotype originated in a female donor with breast cancer. Some clones in this sample may be carry-over from other donors' samples. CDR3 residues: CASSLAVNTGELFF. For the CDR3, the DNA is TGTGCCAGCAGCTTAGCGGTTAACACCGGGGAGCTGTTTTTT.